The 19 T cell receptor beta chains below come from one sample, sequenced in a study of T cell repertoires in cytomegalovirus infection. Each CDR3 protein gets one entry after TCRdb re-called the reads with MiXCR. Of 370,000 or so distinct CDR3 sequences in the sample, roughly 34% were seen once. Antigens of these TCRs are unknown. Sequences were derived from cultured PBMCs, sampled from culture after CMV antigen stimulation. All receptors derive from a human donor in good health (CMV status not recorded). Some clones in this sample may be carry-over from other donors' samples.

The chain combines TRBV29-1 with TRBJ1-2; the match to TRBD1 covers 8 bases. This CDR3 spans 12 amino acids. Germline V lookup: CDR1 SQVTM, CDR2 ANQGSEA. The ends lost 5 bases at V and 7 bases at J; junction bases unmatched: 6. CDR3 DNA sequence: TGCAGCGTTAACCAGGGGGCGGTTGGCTACACCTTC. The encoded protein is CSVNQGAVGYTF.

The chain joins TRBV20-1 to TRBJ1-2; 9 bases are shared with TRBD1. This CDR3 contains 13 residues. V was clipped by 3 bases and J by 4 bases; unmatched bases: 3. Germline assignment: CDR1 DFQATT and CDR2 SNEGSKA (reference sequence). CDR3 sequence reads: CSARGTGPYGYTF. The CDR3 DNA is TGCAGTGCTAGGGGGACAGGGCCCTATGGCTACACCTTC.

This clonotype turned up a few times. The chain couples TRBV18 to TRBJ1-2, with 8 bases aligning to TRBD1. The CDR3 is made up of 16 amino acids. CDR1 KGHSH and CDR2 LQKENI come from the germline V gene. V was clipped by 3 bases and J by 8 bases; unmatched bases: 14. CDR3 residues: CASSPDRELPLGGYTF. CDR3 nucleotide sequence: TGTGCCAGCTCACCGGACAGGGAACTGCCCCTTGGCGGCTACACCTTC.

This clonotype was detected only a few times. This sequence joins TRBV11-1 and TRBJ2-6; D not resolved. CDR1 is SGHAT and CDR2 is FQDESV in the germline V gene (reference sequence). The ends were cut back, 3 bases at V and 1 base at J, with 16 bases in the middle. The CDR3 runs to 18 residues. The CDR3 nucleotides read TGTGCCAGCAGCTTCAGAACAGTTGCGAGGTCTGGGGCCAACGTCCTGACTTTC. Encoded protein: CASSFRTVARSGANVLTF.

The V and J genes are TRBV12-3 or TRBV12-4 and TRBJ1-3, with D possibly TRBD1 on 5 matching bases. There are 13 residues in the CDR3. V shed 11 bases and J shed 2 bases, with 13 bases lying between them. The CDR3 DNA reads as TGTGCCTTGGGGCGTGATCCTGGAAACACCATATATTTT. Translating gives CALGRDPGNTIYF.

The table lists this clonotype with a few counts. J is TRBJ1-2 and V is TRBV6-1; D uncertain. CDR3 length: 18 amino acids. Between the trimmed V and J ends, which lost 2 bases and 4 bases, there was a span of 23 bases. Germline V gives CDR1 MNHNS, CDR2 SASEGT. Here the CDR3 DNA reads TGTGCCAGCAGTGAAAATCTGCCGGGCAGCCTCGAGCCCTATGGCTACACCTTC. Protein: CASSENLPGSLEPYGYTF.

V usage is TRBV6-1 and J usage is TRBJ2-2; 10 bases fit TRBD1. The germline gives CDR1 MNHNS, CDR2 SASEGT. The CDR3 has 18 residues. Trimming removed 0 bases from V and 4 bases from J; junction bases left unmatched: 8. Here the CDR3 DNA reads TGTGCCAGCAGTGAAGCTTGGGGGACAGGGGCGGGCACCGGGGAGCTGTTTTTT. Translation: CASSEAWGTGAGTGELFF.

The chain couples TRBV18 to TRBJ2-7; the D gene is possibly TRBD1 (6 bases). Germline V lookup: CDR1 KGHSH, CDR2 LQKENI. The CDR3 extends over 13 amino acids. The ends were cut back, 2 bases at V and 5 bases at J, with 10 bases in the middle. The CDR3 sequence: CASSPVGGNEQYV. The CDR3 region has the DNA TGTGCCAGCTCACCAGTAGGGGGTAACGAGCAGTACGTC.

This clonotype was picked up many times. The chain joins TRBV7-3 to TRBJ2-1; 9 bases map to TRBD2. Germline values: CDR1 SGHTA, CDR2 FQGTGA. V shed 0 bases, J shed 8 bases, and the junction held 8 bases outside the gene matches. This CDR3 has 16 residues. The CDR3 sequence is CASSLTGTSRSDEQFF. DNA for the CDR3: TGTGCCAGCAGCTTAACGGGGACTAGCAGGTCCGATGAGCAGTTCTTC. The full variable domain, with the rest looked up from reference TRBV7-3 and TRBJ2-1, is GAGVSQTPSNKVTEKGKYVELRCDPISGHTALYWYRQSLGQGPEFLIYFQGTGAADDSGLPNDRFFAVRPEGSVSTLKIQRTERGDSAVYLCASSLTGTSRSDEQFFGPGTRLTVL.

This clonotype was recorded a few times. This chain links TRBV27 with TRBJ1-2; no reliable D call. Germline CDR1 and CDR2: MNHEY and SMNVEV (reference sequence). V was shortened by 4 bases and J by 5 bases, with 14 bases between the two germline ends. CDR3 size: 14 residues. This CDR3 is CASSSQPGLYGYTF. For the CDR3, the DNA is TGTGCCAGCAGTTCTCAACCCGGACTGTATGGCTACACCTTC.

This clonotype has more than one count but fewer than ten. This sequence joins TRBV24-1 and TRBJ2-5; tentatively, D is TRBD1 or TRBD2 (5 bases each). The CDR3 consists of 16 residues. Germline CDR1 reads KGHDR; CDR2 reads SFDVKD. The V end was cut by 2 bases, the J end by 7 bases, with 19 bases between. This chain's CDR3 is CATSDSQGAVLGTQYF. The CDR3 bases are TGTGCCACCAGTGATTCGCAGGGAGCCGTACTCGGGACCCAGTACTTC.

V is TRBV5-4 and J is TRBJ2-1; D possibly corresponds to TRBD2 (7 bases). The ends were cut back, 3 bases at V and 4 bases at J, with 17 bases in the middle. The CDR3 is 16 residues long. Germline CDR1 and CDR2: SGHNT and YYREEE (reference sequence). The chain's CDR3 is CASSWGGLAEYNEQFF. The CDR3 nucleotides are TGTGCCAGCAGCTGGGGGGGGCTAGCGGAATACAATGAGCAGTTCTTC. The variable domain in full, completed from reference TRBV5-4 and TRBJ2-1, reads ETGVTQSPTHLIKTRGQQVTLRCSSQSGHNTVSWYQQALGQGPQFIFQYYREEENGRGNFPPRFSGLQFPNYSSELNVNALELDDSALYLCASSWGGLAEYNEQFFGPGTRLTVL.

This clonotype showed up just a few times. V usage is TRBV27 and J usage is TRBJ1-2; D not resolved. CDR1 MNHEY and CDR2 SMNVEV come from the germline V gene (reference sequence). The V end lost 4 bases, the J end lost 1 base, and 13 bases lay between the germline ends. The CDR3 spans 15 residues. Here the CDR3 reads CASSSLAFFNYGYTF. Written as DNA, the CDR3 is TGTGCCAGCAGTTCCCTGGCCTTCTTTAACTATGGCTACACCTTC.

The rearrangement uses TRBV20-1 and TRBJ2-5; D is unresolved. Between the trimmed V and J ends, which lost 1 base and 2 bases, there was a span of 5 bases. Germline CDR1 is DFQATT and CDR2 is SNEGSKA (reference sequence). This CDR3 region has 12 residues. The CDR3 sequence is CSARGVQETQYF. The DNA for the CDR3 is TGCAGTGCTAGAGGGGTACAAGAGACCCAGTACTTC.

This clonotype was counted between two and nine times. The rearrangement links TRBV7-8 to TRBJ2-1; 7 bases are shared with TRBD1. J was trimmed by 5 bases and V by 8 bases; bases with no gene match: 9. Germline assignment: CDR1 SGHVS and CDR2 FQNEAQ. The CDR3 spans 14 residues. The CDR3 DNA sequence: TGTGCCAGCGGCCGGGGACAGTTTAACAATGAGCAGTTCTTC. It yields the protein CASGRGQFNNEQFF. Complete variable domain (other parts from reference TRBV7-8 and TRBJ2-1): GAGVSQSPRYKVAKRGQDVALRCDPISGHVSLFWYQQALGQGPEFLTYFQNEAQLDKSGLPSDRFFAERPEGSVSTLKIQRTQQEDSAVYLCASGRGQFNNEQFFGPGTRLTVL.

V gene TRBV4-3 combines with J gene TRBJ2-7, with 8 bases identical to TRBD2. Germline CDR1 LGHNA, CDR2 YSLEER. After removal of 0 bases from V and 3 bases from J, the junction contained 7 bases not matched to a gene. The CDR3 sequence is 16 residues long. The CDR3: CASSQDRGGLGYEQYF. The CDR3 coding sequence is TGCGCCAGCAGCCAAGATCGGGGGGGTTTGGGCTACGAGCAGTACTTC.

DNA of the CDR3: TGTGCCAGCGGCCCCTCCCTAGTGCGCGAGCAGTACTTC. Its protein is CASGPSLVREQYF. V usage is TRBV27 and J usage is TRBJ2-7; D gene uncertain. The V gene's germline CDR1 is MNHEY and CDR2 SMNVEV (reference sequence). The V end was cut by 8 bases, the J end by 6 bases, with 17 bases between. The CDR3 is 13 amino acids.

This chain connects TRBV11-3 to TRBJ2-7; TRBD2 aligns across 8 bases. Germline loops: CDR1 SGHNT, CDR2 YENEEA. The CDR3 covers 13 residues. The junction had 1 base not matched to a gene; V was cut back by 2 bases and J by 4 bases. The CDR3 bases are TGTGCCAGCAGCTTACTAGCGGGTTACGAGCAGTACGTC. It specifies CASSLLAGYEQYV.

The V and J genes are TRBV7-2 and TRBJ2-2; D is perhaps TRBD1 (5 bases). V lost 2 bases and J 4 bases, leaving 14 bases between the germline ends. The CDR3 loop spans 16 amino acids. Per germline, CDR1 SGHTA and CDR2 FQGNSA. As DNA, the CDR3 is TGTGCCAGCAGCTTAATAACAGGTCTAATCACCGGGGAGCTGTTTTTT. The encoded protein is CASSLITGLITGELFF.